This T cell receptor (beta chain) stems from a study of T-cell reconstitution after alpha-beta-depleted transplantation in children. The TCRbeta library incorporated unique molecular identifiers. TCRdb reprocessed the PCR reads via MiXCR and lists one record per CDR3 protein. The table has over 550,000 distinct CDR3 sequences, under 12% seen once. This clonotype was counted at least ten times. The CDR3 sequence is 12 residues long. Trimming cost V 4 bases and J 3 bases, with 10 bases left between them. CDR1 SQVTM and CDR2 ANQGSEA come from the germline V gene. This clonotype was sampled from a human donor who donated a stem cell graft to a child with acute myeloid leukemia. The sequenced sample was PBMCs from the stem cell graft donor, obtained from the stem cell graft. The chain is built from TRBV29-1 and TRBJ2-7, with D hard to call. CDR3 DNA: TGCAGCGTTGCATACAGCGACTACGAGCAGTACTTC. It yields the protein CSVAYSDYEQYF.